The clone carrying this TCR beta chain was detected only once. Antigen: not known. The table came from immunoSEQ multiplex PCR; TCRdb's copy has only in-frame clones and leaves some out. Of 90,000 to 150,000 clones detected, around 90% appear once; the ten largest clones hold 3.5%. The data belong to a study of T cell responses to AZD1222 COVID-19 vaccine. Study-wide points: There were mostly white British donors and more females than males, and clonal diversity was possibly underestimated. A reported finding is that nearly half of spike-specific TCRs target unmutated variant regions.

Second-dose recipients at about 4 or about 12 weeks were treated as one pooled group. The receptor was derived from an adult who received the AZD1222 COVID-19 vaccine. The sequencing here drew on peripheral blood, taken 28 days after the second AZD1222 dose.

CDR3 DNA sequence: TGTGCCAGCAGCTTGGGACGGGTTGGCGGGGAGCTGTTTTTT. Protein: CASSLGRVGGELFF. J is TRBJ2-2 and V is TRBV11-2; D tentatively reads TRBD1 or TRBD2 (5 bases each). V shed 3 bases and J shed 7 bases, with 12 bases lying between them. Germline assignment: CDR1 SGHAT and CDR2 FQNNGV. CDR3 length: 14 residues.